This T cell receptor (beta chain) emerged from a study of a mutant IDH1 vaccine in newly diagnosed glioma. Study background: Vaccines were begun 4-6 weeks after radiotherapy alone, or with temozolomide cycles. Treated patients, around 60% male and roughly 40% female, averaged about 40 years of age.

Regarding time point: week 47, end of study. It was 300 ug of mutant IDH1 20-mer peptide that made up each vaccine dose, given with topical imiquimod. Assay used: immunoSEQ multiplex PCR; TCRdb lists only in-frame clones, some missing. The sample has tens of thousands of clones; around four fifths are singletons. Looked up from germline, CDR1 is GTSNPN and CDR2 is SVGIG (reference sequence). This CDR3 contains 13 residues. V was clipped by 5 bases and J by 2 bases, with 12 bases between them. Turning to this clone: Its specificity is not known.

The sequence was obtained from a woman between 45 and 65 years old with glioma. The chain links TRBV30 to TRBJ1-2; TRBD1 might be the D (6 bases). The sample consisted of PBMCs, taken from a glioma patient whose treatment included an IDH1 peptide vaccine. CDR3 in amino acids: CAWQTGLNYGYTF. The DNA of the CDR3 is TGTGCCTGGCAGACAGGCCTCAACTATGGCTACACCTTC.